This T cell receptor (beta chain) was observed in a study of vaccination and CD4 T cells after COVID-19. On the study more broadly: Overlapping spike peptides served as the stimulus for the cells. These peptides came from SARS-CoV-2 and from the common cold coronaviruses HCoV-NL63, HCoV-OC43 and HCoV-229E.

Treatment: approximately nine-day PBMC culture with coronavirus spike peptide pools or control peptides (ViraFEST assay). Per-well cultures of roughly 2 million PBMCs received 8.5 to 10 IU/ml IL-2 and about 9.1 ug/ml peptide pools. Germline V gene lookup returns CDR1 DFQATT and CDR2 SNEGSKA (reference sequence). The CDR3 is 13 residues long. Between the trimmed V and J ends, which lost 4 bases and 3 bases, there was a span of 13 bases. Sequenced with the Oncomine TCR Beta short-read assay was DNA taken from cultured CD4+ T cells. MiXCR, run by TCRdb on the PCR reads, gives a single entry per CDR3 protein. The sample gives around 15,000 distinct CDR3 sequences, around 49% of which show up once; over 9% is in the top ten. A note on this clonotype: What it recognizes is unknown.

Study-wide results and caveats: A median approximately 86% of convalescent patients' SARS-CoV-2-reactive clones emerged only after vaccination. Recorded median SARS-CoV-2-reactive clonotype numbers increased from around 21 to 38 without reaching significance.

The V call is TRBV20-1, the J call TRBJ2-7, with a possible D match to TRBD2 (7 bases). The origin of this receptor is a human donor who had recovered from COVID-19. The material sequenced was CD4+ T cells from blood, cultured in vitro. The CDR3 DNA sequence: TGCAGTGCTAAGGGAGGGACAAACTACGAGCAGTACTTC. It translates to CSAKGGTNYEQYF.